Below are 27 T cell receptor beta chains sequenced from a single sample in a study of T-cell memory formation after mild COVID-19. TCRdb independently ran MiXCR on the 5' RACE reads; one entry per CDR3 protein. Among around 180,000 distinct CDR3 sequences listed, 16% were seen once. The sequenced sample was PBMCs or a T cell subset sorted from them (not recorded which). These receptors were obtained from an adult woman who had mild COVID-19 (a few samples of this study predate the infection). Cell type and time point are not known.

This clonotype came up a few times. The J gene is TRBJ2-1, the V gene TRBV7-3; the match to TRBD1 covers 7 bases. J was trimmed by 3 bases and V by 0 bases; bases with no gene match: 2. Germline V gene data show CDR1 as SGHTA and CDR2 as FQGTGA. The CDR3 is 15 residues long. The CDR3 loop is CASSLTRGSYNEQFF. The CDR3 DNA reads TGTGCCAGCAGCTTAACCAGGGGGAGCTACAATGAGCAGTTCTTC.

This clonotype was picked up a small number of times. The rearrangement joins TRBV2 to TRBJ1-2; D call uncertain. Between the trimmed V and J ends, which lost 0 bases and 1 base, there was a span of 9 bases. This CDR3 is built from 15 residues. Per the germline V gene, CDR1 is SNHLY and CDR2 is FYNNEI. The CDR3 here is CASSEAGQFNYGYTF. In DNA, the CDR3 is TGTGCCAGCAGTGAAGCAGGGCAGTTTAACTATGGCTACACCTTC.

This clonotype has just a few counts. This sequence joins TRBV4-2 and TRBJ2-5; D possibly matches TRBD1 or TRBD2 (6 bases each). Germline CDR1 LGHNA, CDR2 YNFKEQ. V was pared by 0 bases and J by 4 bases, with 21 bases between. The length of the CDR3 is 18 residues. The CDR3 protein is CASSQDEGGGGPRETQYF. The DNA of the CDR3 is TGTGCCAGCAGCCAAGATGAGGGCGGAGGGGGGCCCAGAGAGACCCAGTACTTC.

In this sample, this clonotype turned up once. This may be a read error, as it is one base from a much larger clone. The CDR3 region has the DNA TGTGCCAGCAGTGGAAACACAGATACGCAGTATTTT. It codes for CASSGNTDTQYF. The V call is TRBV25-1, the J call TRBJ2-3; D uncertain. Germline lookup yields CDR1 MGHDK and CDR2 SYGVNS. Between the trimmed V and J ends, which lost 4 bases and 2 bases, there was a span of 4 bases. The CDR3 is made up of 12 amino acids.

A few counts support this clonotype. The rearrangement links TRBV4-1 to TRBJ1-2, with D perhaps matching TRBD1 (5 bases). From germline, CDR1 is MGHRA and CDR2 YSYEKL. This CDR3 is 15 amino acids long. V was cut by 1 base and J by 4 bases, with 13 bases left in between. The DNA of the CDR3 is TGCGCCAGCAGCCAAGCCCGCCAGGGCGGCTATGGCTACACCTTC. Its protein is CASSQARQGGYGYTF.

This clonotype was seen a handful of times. The rearrangement links TRBV12-3 or TRBV12-4 to TRBJ2-1; TRBD2 agrees at 13 bases. V lost 3 bases, J lost 8 bases, and 4 bases stayed unmatched. The CDR3 is 15 residues long. CDR3 region: CASSFRTSGSYEQFF. CDR3 nucleotides: TGTGCCAGCAGTTTCCGGACTAGCGGGAGCTATGAGCAGTTCTTC.

This clonotype was seen more than once but under ten times. The chain uses TRBV5-1 and TRBJ2-7; TRBD1 agrees at 8 bases. V gave up 0 bases and J gave up 6 bases; unmatched junction bases: 8. The CDR3 sequence is 15 residues long. Germline loops: CDR1 SGHRS, CDR2 YFSETQ. The CDR3 DNA reads TGCGCCAGCAGCTTGGAGGGACAGGCGCCCCGCGAGCAGTACTTC. The encoded protein is CASSLEGQAPREQYF.

This clonotype was counted a few times. The J gene is TRBJ2-5, the V gene TRBV2; D not resolved. Germline CDR1 is SNHLY and CDR2 is FYNNEI. This CDR3 comprises 11 residues. The V gene lost 8 bases and the J gene lost 8 bases, with 12 bases spanning the gap. CDR3 bases: TGTGCCAGCGGACGTTACAGAACCCAGTACTTC. This translates into CASGRYRTQYF.

A few counts support this clonotype. This chain uses TRBV24-1 with TRBJ1-2; D gene uncertain. V lost 7 bases, J lost 8 bases, and 19 bases lay in between. This CDR3 region has 14 residues. CDR1 is KGHDR, CDR2 SFDVKD, per germline. The CDR3 protein is CATSYSDGIGGYTF. The CDR3, as DNA: TGTGCCACCAGCTACTCGGACGGGATAGGCGGCTACACCTTC.

This clonotype came up a few times. The chain recombines TRBV5-1 with TRBJ2-2; D remains ambiguous. This CDR3 spans 15 amino acids. The V end lost 1 base, the J end lost 3 bases, and 10 bases lay between the germline ends. CDR1 is SGHRS and CDR2 is YFSETQ in the germline V gene. In nucleotides, the CDR3 is TGCGCCAGCAGCTTGACGGCCCCCTACACCGGGGAGCTGTTTTTT. Amino acid sequence: CASSLTAPYTGELFF.

This clonotype was picked up one time. The J gene is TRBJ2-5, the V gene TRBV19; a possible D gene is TRBD2 (5 bases). Germline V gene lookup returns CDR1 LNHDA and CDR2 SQIVND (reference sequence). Trimming left V 3 bases short and J 2 bases short, with 10 bases between. The CDR3 spans 14 residues. The CDR3 nucleotides read TGTGCCAGTAGTATGCCTAGCAGACAAGAGACCCAGTACTTC. It yields the protein CASSMPSRQETQYF. The entire variable domain, with the rest obtained from reference TRBV19 and TRBJ2-5, is as follows: DGGITQSPKYLFRKEGQNVTLSCEQNLNHDAMYWYRQDPGQGLRLIYYSQIVNDFQKGDIAEGYSVSREKKESFPLTVTSAQKNPTAFYLCASSMPSRQETQYFGPGTRLLVL.

The J gene is TRBJ1-2, the V gene TRBV18; TRBD1 matches at 8 bases. Germline V gives CDR1 KGHSH, CDR2 LQKENI. The CDR3 is 12 amino acids. J gave up 7 bases and V 6 bases, and 4 bases lay outside the gene matches. CDR3 protein: CASSGQGFGYTF. The CDR3 DNA reads TGTGCCAGCTCCGGACAGGGCTTTGGCTACACCTTC.

The table lists this clonotype with a few counts. This sequence joins TRBV11-1 and TRBJ2-2; weak D call: TRBD2 (5 bases). The germline V gene encodes CDR1 SGHAT and CDR2 FQDESV (reference sequence). Trimming removed 5 bases from V and 1 base from J, with 11 bases in between. This CDR3 region has 15 residues. The CDR3 protein is CASSPGLMNTGELFF. The CDR3 bases are TGTGCCAGCAGCCCCGGACTCATGAACACCGGGGAGCTGTTTTTT.

The gene calls are TRBV20-1 and TRBJ1-2; tentative D call: TRBD1 (5 bases). The V end lost 0 bases, the J end lost 5 bases, and 10 bases lay between the germline ends. The CDR3 runs 13 residues. CDR1 DFQATT and CDR2 SNEGSKA come from the germline V gene (reference sequence). CDR3 bases: TGCAGTGCTAGAGATGAGGGGTTTTATGGCTACACCTTC. Translation gives CSARDEGFYGYTF.

This clonotype was detected a few times. The chain has TRBV12-3 or TRBV12-4 and TRBJ2-7, with TRBD2 matching over 13 bases. The CDR3 loop spans 16 amino acids. The J segment lost 5 bases and the V segment lost 5 bases, leaving 9 bases of the junction unmatched. The CDR3: CASSPRTSGSRNEQYF. The CDR3, as DNA: TGTGCCAGCAGTCCACGGACTAGCGGGAGTAGGAACGAGCAGTACTTC.

This clonotype has just a few counts. The chain combines TRBV7-9 with TRBJ2-3; D is ambiguous. Germline V lookup: CDR1 SEHNR, CDR2 FQNEAQ (reference sequence). The CDR3 is 15 residues long. Between the trimmed V and J ends, which lost 7 bases and 1 base, there was a span of 15 bases. CDR3 nucleotides: TGTGCCAGCAACCCAGCATTCGTTGGCACAGATACGCAGTATTTT. It yields the protein CASNPAFVGTDTQYF. The full variable domain, rest sourced from reference TRBV7-9 and TRBJ2-3, is DTGVSQNPRHKITKRGQNVTFRCDPISEHNRLYWYRQTLGQGPEFLTYFQNEAQLEKSRLLSDRFSAERPKGSFSTLEIQRTEQGDSAMYLCASNPAFVGTDTQYFGPGTRLTVL.

The sample holds a few counts of this clonotype. The chain couples TRBV19 to TRBJ2-5; 15 bases map to TRBD2. Germline values: CDR1 LNHDA, CDR2 SQIVND (reference sequence). Losses at the gene ends were 5 bases for V and 1 base for J; bases not matched to a gene: 2. The CDR3 spans 16 residues. The DNA of the CDR3 is TGTGCCAGTAGTGGGGGACTAGCGGGGGGCCAAGAGACCCAGTACTTC. Translating gives CASSGGLAGGQETQYF.

This clonotype was seen a handful of times. This chain links TRBV12-3 or TRBV12-4 with TRBJ2-7; TRBD1 aligns across 9 bases. The V segment lost 4 bases and the J segment 2 bases; nucleotides outside the gene matches: 12. The CDR3 is 17 amino acids. CDR3 sequence (DNA): TGTGCCAGCAGTTCCGCCTTTCCTCGACAGGGGGCCTACGAGCAGTACTTC. It codes for CASSSAFPRQGAYEQYF.

This chain uses TRBV29-1 with TRBJ1-4, with 7 positions matching TRBD1. The CDR3 loop spans 14 amino acids. J was trimmed by 4 bases and V by 4 bases; bases with no gene match: 6. Germline V CDR1 and CDR2: SQVTM, ANQGSEA. This chain's CDR3 is CSVVKGGFNEKLFF. CDR3 in DNA: TGCAGCGTTGTGAAAGGGGGCTTTAATGAAAAACTGTTTTTT.

This rearrangement joins TRBV29-1 to TRBJ2-7; 9 bases are shared with TRBD2. Germline values: CDR1 SQVTM, CDR2 ANQGSEA. The CDR3 runs 13 residues. V lost 4 bases to trimming and J lost 7 bases; unmatched junction nucleotides: 8. CDR3 residues: CSVGRLAAGEQYF. The CDR3 DNA is TGCAGCGTTGGAAGACTAGCGGCGGGAGAGCAGTACTTC.

The CDR3 region is CSAGDRRFSETQYF. In nucleotides, the CDR3 is TGCAGTGCCGGGGATCGAAGGTTTTCAGAGACCCAGTACTTC. V is TRBV20-1 and J is TRBJ2-5; D perhaps matches TRBD2 (5 bases). The length of the CDR3 is 14 residues. Germline lookup yields CDR1 DFQATT and CDR2 SNEGSKA (reference sequence). The V end was cut by 6 bases, the J end by 4 bases, with 18 bases between.

This chain links TRBV6-5 with TRBJ2-2, with D uncertain. Germline CDR1 reads MNHEY; CDR2 reads SVGAGI. The CDR3 length is 12 residues. Trimming cost V 9 bases and J 4 bases, with 9 bases left between them. The CDR3 nucleotides read TGTGCCAGAGGGTTCGGCACCGGGGAGCTGTTTTTT. It is translated as CARGFGTGELFF.

This clonotype was detected only a few times. V gene TRBV12-3 or TRBV12-4 combines with J gene TRBJ1-2; no firm D call. V was pared by 1 base and J by 14 bases, with 14 bases between. This CDR3 has 12 residues. CDR3 sequence (DNA): TGTGCCAGCAGTTTAGATGGTTATGTGGAAACCTTC. Protein sequence: CASSLDGYVETF.

This clonotype occurred many times. The chain carries TRBV15 and TRBJ1-5; D is ambiguous. The CDR3 is 18 residues long. Germline CDR1 is LNHNV and CDR2 is YYDKDF (reference sequence). V was cut by 0 bases and J by 4 bases, with 19 bases left in between. The DNA of the CDR3 is TGTGCCACCAGCAGAGATTCAGTCTTGGGTCTTCGGAATCAGCCCCAGCATTTT. The encoded protein is CATSRDSVLGLRNQPQHF.

This sequence joins TRBV6-6 and TRBJ2-5, with D perhaps assigned TRBD1 or TRBD2 (5 bases each). CDR3 length: 13 amino acids. CDR1 and CDR2 (germline): MNHNY, SVGAGI (reference sequence). V was shortened by 7 bases and J by 2 bases, with 11 bases between the two germline ends. Here the CDR3 reads CASTRDPQETQYF. The CDR3 nucleotides read TGTGCCAGCACCAGGGACCCGCAAGAGACCCAGTACTTC.

The chain uses TRBV19 and TRBJ2-7, with TRBD2 matching over 9 bases. The V gene's germline CDR1 is LNHDA and CDR2 SQIVND (reference sequence). CDR3 length equals 13 residues. With 8 bases clipped from V and 7 bases from J, the junction kept 9 bases outside the gene matches. The CDR3 is CASGVAGAGEQYF. In nucleotides, the CDR3 is TGTGCCAGTGGGGTAGCGGGAGCGGGTGAGCAGTACTTC.

This clonotype has only one observation. V usage is TRBV19 and J usage is TRBJ2-2; D might be TRBD2 (5 bases). This CDR3 spans 16 amino acids. V was pared by 1 base and J by 3 bases, with 12 bases between. Looked up from germline, CDR1 is LNHDA and CDR2 is SQIVND (reference sequence). CDR3 nucleotides: TGTGCCAGTAGTATAGCTCTTGGACTTTACACCGGGGAGCTGTTTTTT. Translating gives CASSIALGLYTGELFF.